This record concerns one T cell receptor beta chain sequence. The CDR3 is 12 amino acids. Germline lookup yields CDR1 SGHDN and CDR2 FVKESK. With 5 bases removed from V and 4 bases from J, the gap between germline ends came to 8 bases. The record originates from a study of blood T cell repertoires in COVID-19. Turning to the study itself: T cells, B-cell-depleted T cells, or PBMCs supplied cDNA or gDNA.

Authors' methods: Reference gene primer amplification in the assay estimated nucleated cell counts. Generated by immunoSEQ multiplex PCR, the TCRdb table keeps only in-frame clones and is missing some. V and J calls and clone size come straight from that table; D and trimming were deduced from the DNA. The top ten clones hold 8.3% of a sample with about 480,000 clones, less than 90% of them seen once. Individuals drawn from about two dozen US areas were about 18 to 90 years old. Sample: PBMCs or T cells enriched from blood (not recorded which). The TCR originated in a woman aged 55-70 years who had recovered from COVID-19. The rearrangement links TRBV14 to TRBJ1-2; D is unresolved. Here the CDR3 DNA reads TGTGCCAGCAGCTTATGGCCCTATGGCTACACCTTC. Protein product: CASSLWPYGYTF.